This T cell receptor (beta chain) was recorded in a study of lymphopenia after photon versus proton radiotherapy. Study conclusions and caveats: A bigger post-nadir fall in TCR diversity correlated inversely with survival time in deceased patients. Relative stability marked proton patients; photon patients lost diversity and naive cells. After the lymphocyte nadir, photon-treated repertoires showed oligoclonal expansion, especially of CD8+ Temra cells. Authors raise, but do not show, better survival with proton therapy.

A word on this clone: Its target is not known.

The CDR3 spans 15 residues. V lost 3 bases, J lost 8 bases, and 9 bases stayed unmatched. In germline, CDR1 is SGHRS, CDR2 YFSETQ. Assay used: immunoSEQ multiplex PCR; TCRdb lists only in-frame clones, some missing. The top ten clones hold around 4.5% of a sample with roughly 150,000 clones, roughly nine tenths of them seen once. The specimen comprised peripheral blood, sampled from a patient treated with photon-based radiotherapy. The sequence came from a middle-aged man with gastric cancer. The genes are TRBV5-1 and TRBJ2-1; TRBD2 matches 9 bases. The CDR3: CASSSLAGVVDEQFF. The CDR3 nucleotides read TGCGCCAGCAGCTCTTTAGCGGGAGTGGTTGATGAGCAGTTCTTC. Complete variable domain (other parts from reference TRBV5-1 and TRBJ2-1): KAGVTQTPRYLIKTRGQQVTLSCSPISGHRSVSWYQQTPGQGLQFLFEYFSETQRNKGNFPGRFSGRQFSNSRSEMNVSTLELGDSALYLCASSSLAGVVDEQFFGPGTRLTVL.